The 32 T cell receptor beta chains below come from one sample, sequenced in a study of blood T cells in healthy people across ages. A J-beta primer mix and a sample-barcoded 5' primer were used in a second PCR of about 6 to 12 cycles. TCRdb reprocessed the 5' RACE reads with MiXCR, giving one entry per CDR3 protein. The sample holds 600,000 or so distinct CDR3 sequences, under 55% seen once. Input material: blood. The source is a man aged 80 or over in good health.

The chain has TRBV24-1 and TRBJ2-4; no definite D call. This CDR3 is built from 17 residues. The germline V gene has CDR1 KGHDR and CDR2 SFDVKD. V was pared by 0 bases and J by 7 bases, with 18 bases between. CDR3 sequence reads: CATSDLNGGWVYNIQYF. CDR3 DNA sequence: TGTGCCACCAGTGATTTGAACGGTGGGTGGGTCTACAACATTCAGTACTTC.

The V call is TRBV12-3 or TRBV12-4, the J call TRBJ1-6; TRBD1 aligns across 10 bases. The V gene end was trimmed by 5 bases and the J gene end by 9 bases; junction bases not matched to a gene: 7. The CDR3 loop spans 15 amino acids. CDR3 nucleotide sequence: TGTGCCAGCAGTGGTACCGGGACAGGGGTTTCACCCCTCCACTTT. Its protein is CASSGTGTGVSPLHF.

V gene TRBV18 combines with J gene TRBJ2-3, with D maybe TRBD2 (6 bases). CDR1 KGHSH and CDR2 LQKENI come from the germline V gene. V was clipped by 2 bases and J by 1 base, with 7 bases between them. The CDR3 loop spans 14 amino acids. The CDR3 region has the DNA TGTGCCAGCTCACCAGCTAGCGGCACAGATACGCAGTATTTT. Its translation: CASSPASGTDTQYF.

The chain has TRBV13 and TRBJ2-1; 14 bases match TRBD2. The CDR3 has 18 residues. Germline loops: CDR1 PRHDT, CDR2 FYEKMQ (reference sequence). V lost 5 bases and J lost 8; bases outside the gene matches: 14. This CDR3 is CASSRGTSGSQSLYEQFF. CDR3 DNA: TGTGCCAGCAGCCGCGGGACTAGCGGGAGCCAGAGTCTCTATGAGCAGTTCTTC.

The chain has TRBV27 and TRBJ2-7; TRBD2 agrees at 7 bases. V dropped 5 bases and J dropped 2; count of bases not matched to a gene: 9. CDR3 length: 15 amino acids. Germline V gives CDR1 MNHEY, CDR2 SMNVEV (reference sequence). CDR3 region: CASSQSGAFPYEQYF. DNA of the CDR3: TGTGCCAGCAGTCAGAGCGGGGCTTTCCCCTACGAGCAGTACTTC.

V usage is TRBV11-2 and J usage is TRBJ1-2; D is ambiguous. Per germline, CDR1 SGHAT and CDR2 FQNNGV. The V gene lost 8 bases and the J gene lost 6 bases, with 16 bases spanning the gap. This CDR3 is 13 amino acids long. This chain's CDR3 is CASGRAGFNGYTF. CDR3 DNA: TGTGCCAGCGGGCGGGCGGGGTTCAATGGCTACACCTTC.

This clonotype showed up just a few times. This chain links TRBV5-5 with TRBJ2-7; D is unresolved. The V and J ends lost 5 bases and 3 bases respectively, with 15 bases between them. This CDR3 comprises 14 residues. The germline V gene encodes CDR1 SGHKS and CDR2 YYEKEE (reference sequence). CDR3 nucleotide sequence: TGTGCCAGCAGGATCCCCGGACGGAGCTACGAGCAGTACTTC. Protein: CASRIPGRSYEQYF.

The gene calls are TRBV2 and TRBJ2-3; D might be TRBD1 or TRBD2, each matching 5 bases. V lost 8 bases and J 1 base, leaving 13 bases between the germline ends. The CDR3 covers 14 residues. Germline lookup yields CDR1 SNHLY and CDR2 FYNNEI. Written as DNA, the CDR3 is TGTGCCAGCCAGGCCGTGGGGGGCACAGATACGCAGTATTTT. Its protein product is CASQAVGGTDTQYF.

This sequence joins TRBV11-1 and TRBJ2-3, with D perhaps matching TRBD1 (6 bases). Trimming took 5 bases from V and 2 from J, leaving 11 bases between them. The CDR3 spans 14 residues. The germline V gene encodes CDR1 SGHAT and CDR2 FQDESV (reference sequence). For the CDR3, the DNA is TGTGCCAGCAGCCCCGACAGGAACACAGATACGCAGTATTTT. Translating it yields CASSPDRNTDTQYF.

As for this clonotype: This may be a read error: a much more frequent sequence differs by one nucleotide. Here the CDR3 reads CASSRVPLNEQYF. CDR3 sequence (DNA): TGTGCCAGCAGCCGGGTTCCCCTCAATGAGCAGTACTTC. The rearrangement joins TRBV9 to TRBJ2-7; no definite D call. The CDR3 runs 13 residues. Deletions cut 4 bases from V and 7 bases from J, with 15 bases between. Germline loops: CDR1 SGDLS, CDR2 YYNGEE.

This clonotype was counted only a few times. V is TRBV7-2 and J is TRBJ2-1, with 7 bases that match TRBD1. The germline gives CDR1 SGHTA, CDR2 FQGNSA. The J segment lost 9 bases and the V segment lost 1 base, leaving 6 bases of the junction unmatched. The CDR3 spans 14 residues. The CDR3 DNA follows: TGTGCCAGCAGCTTAGACAGGGGCCCCAGTGAGCAGTTCTTC. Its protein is CASSLDRGPSEQFF.

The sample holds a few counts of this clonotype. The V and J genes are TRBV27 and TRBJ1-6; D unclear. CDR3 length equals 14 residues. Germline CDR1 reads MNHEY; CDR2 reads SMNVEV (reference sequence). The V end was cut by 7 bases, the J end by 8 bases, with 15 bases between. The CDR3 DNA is TGTGCCAGCAAGAAATTAAGTAGGGATTCACCCCTCCACTTT. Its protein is CASKKLSRDSPLHF.

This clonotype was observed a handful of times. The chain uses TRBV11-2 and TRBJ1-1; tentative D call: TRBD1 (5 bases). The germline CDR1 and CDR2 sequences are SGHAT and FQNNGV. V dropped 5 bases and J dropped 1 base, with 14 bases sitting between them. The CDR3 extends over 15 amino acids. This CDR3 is CASSAGIRGNTEAFF. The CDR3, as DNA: TGTGCCAGCAGCGCAGGGATACGTGGGAACACTGAAGCTTTCTTT.

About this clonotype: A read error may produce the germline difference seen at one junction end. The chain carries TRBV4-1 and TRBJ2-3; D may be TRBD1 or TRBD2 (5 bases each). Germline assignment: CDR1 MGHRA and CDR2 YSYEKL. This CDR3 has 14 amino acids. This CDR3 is CTSSWDDWADTQYF. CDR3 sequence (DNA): TGCACCAGCAGCTGGGACGACTGGGCAGATACGCAGTATTTT.

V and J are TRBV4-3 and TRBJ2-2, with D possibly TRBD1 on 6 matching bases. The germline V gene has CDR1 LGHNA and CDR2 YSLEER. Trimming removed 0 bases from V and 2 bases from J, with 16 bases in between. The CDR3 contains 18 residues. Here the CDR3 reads CASSQDLVRGFNTGELFF. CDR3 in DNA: TGCGCCAGCAGCCAAGATCTGGTCAGGGGATTTAACACCGGGGAGCTGTTTTTT.

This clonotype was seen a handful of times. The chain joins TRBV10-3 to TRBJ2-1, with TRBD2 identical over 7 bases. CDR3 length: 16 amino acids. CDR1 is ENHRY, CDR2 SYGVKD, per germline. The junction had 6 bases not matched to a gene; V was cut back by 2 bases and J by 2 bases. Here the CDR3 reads CAISETTGGAYNEQFF. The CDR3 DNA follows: TGTGCCATCAGTGAGACGACGGGGGGAGCCTACAATGAGCAGTTCTTC.

The CDR3 DNA is TGTGCCAGCAGCTTAGCGCGCTTGGCAGGCCCTAGGGGAAGGAGGGATGAGCAGTTCTTC. It encodes CASSLARLAGPRGRRDEQFF. V usage is TRBV7-9 and J usage is TRBJ2-1; the D gene is possibly TRBD2 (6 bases). V was cut by 0 bases and J by 8 bases, with 29 bases left in between. CDR3 size: 20 residues. CDR1 and CDR2 from the germline V gene are SEHNR and FQNEAQ (reference sequence).

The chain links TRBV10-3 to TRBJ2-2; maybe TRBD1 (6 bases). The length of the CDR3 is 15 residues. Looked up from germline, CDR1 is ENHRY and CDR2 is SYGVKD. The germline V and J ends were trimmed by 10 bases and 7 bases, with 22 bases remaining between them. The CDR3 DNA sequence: TGTGCCACCCTAGACCAGGGGAAACGTGGCGGGGAGCTGTTTTTT. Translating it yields CATLDQGKRGGELFF.

The CDR3 region has the DNA TGTGCCAGCAGTTACTCCCCCGGTCAGGGTGGAGAGACCCAGTACTTC. Its protein is CASSYSPGQGGETQYF. The chain employs TRBV6-5 and TRBJ2-5; tentatively, D is TRBD1 (5 bases). CDR3 size: 16 residues. Trimming took 0 bases from V and 4 from J, leaving 15 bases between them. The germline gives CDR1 MNHEY, CDR2 SVGAGI.

This chain's CDR3 is CSVGQRGDEQYF. The CDR3 DNA reads TGCAGCGTTGGACAGAGGGGCGATGAGCAGTACTTC. The chain is built from TRBV29-1 and TRBJ2-7; D assignment may be TRBD1 or TRBD2 (5 bases each). Germline assignment: CDR1 SQVTM and CDR2 ANQGSEA. The CDR3 runs to 12 residues. Trimming took off 4 bases at V and 7 bases at J, with 14 bases between the two ends.

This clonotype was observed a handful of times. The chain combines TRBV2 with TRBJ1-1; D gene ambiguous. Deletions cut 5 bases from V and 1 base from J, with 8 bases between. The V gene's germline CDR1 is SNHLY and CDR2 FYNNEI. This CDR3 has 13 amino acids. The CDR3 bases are TGTGCCAGCAGTAGTATCGGGAACACTGAAGCTTTCTTT. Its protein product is CASSSIGNTEAFF.

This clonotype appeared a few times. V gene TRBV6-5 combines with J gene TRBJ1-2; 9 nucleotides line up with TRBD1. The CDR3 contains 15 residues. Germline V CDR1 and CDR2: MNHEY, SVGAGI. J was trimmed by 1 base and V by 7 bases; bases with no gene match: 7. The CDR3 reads CASKTATGGNYGYTF. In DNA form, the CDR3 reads TGTGCCAGCAAAACGGCGACAGGGGGTAACTATGGCTACACCTTC.

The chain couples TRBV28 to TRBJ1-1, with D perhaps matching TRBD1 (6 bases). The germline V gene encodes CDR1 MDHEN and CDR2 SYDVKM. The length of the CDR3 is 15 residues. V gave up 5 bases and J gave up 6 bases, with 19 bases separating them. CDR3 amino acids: CASSRENRASAEAFF. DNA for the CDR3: TGTGCCAGCAGTCGAGAAAACAGGGCCAGCGCTGAAGCTTTCTTT. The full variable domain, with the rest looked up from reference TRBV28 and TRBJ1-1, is DVKVTQSSRYLVKRTGEKVFLECVQDMDHENMFWYRQDPGLGLRLIYFSYDVKMKEKGDIPEGYSVSREKKERFSLILESASTNQTSMYLCASSRENRASAEAFFGQGTRLTVV.

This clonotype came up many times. This CDR3 is CASRRTSYNEQFF. In DNA form, the CDR3 reads TGTGCCAGCCGGCGGACCTCCTACAATGAGCAGTTCTTC. The gene calls are TRBV6-5 and TRBJ2-1; D remains unclear. The CDR3 spans 13 residues. V gave up 8 bases and J gave up 0 bases, with 8 bases separating them. CDR1 is MNHEY, CDR2 SVGAGI, per germline.

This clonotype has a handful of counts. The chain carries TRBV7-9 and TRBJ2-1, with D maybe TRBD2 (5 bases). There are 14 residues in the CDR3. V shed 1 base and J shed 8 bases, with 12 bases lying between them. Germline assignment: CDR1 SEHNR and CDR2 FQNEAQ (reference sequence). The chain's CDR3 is CASSLGRLADEQFF. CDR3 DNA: TGTGCCAGCAGCTTAGGCCGCCTAGCTGATGAGCAGTTCTTC.

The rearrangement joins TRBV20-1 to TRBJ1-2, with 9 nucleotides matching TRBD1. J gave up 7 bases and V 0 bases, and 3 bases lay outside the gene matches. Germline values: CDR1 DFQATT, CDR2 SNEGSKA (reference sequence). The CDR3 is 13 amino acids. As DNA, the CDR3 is TGCAGTGCTAGAGACCGGGACAGGGTTGGCTACACCTTC. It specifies CSARDRDRVGYTF.

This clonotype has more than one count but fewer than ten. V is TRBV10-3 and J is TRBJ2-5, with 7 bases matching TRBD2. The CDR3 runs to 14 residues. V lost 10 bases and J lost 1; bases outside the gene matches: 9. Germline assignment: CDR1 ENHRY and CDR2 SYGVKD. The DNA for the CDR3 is TGTGCCACCAGGGAGGGCGATCTCCAAGAGACCCAGTACTTC. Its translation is CATREGDLQETQYF.

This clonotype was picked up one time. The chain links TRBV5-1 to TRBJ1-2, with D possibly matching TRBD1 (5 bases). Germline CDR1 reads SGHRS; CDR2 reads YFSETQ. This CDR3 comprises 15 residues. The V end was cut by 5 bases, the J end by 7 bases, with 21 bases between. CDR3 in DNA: TGCGCCAGCAGAAAAGAAAGGGGAACCGAGGCTGGCTACACCTTC. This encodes CASRKERGTEAGYTF. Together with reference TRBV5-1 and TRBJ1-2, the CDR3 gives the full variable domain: KAGVTQTPRYLIKTRGQQVTLSCSPISGHRSVSWYQQTPGQGLQFLFEYFSETQRNKGNFPGRFSGRQFSNSRSEMNVSTLELGDSALYLCASRKERGTEAGYTFGSGTRLTVV.

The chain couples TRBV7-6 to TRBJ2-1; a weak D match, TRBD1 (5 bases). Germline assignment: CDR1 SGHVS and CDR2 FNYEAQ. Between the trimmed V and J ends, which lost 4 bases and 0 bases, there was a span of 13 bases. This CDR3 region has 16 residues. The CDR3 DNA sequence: TGTGCCAGCAGCTATCGAACAGGCAGCTCCTACAATGAGCAGTTCTTC. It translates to CASSYRTGSSYNEQFF.

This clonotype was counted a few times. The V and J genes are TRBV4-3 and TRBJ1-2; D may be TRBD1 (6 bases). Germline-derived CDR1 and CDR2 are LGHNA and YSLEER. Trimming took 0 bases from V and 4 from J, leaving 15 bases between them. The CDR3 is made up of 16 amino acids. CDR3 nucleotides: TGCGCCAGCAGCCAAGAATCTGTAGGGGGAGGCTATGGCTACACCTTC. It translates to CASSQESVGGGYGYTF.

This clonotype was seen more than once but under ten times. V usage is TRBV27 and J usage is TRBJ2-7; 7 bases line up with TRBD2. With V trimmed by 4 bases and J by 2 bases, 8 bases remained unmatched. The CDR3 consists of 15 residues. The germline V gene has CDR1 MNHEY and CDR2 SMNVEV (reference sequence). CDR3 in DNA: TGTGCCAGCAGTTCCTTGCGGGGAGGGGCCTACGAGCAGTACTTC. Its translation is CASSSLRGGAYEQYF.

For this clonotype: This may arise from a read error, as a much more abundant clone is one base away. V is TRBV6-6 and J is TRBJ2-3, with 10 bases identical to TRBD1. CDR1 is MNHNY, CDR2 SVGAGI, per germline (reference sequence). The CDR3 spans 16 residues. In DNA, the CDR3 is TGTACCAGCAGCCGCCGGGACAGGGGTGGAGGAGATACGCAGTATTTT. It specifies CTSSRRDRGGGDTQYF.